This paragraph reports one T cell receptor (beta chain). The data derive from a study of cytomegalovirus exposure and HLA in healthy donors. V was clipped by 4 bases and J by 5 bases, with 17 bases between them. Germline V gives CDR1 LGHNA, CDR2 YNFKEQ. The CDR3 runs 15 residues. The PCR was carried out with 60 Vbeta primers and 13 Jbeta primers. Some clones are missing from TCRdb's copy, which holds only in-frame ones; the method was immunoSEQ multiplex PCR. The profile shows some 200,000 clones, around 83% of them singletons. The receptor was derived from a girl aged 10 to 17 in good health and CMV-seronegative. The rearrangement joins TRBV4-2 to TRBJ1-1; a possible D gene is TRBD1 (5 bases). The specimen sequenced was PBMCs. CDR3 residues: CASSREQAVGTEAFF. CDR3 nucleotides: TGTGCCAGCAGCCGAGAACAGGCTGTAGGGACTGAAGCTTTCTTT.